The entry below gives a single T cell receptor (beta chain) sequence along with its context. Its target is unknown. This entry is derived from a study of stem cell transplantation in POMP-related autoinflammatory disease. Study outcomes and limitations: Unique TRB V-J gene pairings were limited in number in patients with PRAID. Across all analyzed T-cell subsets, patients with PRAID tended toward reduced diversity and increased clonality.

PRAID featured immunodeficiency plus autoinflammation. Trimming took off 6 bases at V and 0 bases at J, with 11 bases between the two ends. The germline CDR1 and CDR2 sequences are LGHDT and YNNKEL (reference sequence). The CDR3 has 14 residues. The data were produced by immunoSEQ multiplex PCR, yet TCRdb's version contains in-frame clones alone and is incomplete. The table has some 68,000 clones, roughly 93% seen once. The sequences come from CD4+ T cells from PBMCs, collected after stem cell transplantation. The receptor comes from a human patient with POMP-related autoinflammation and immune dysregulation (PRAID). A share of the T cells may be of graft donor origin. This chain connects TRBV3-1 (or the pseudogene TRBV3-2) to TRBJ2-5, with unresolved D. The CDR3 DNA sequence: TGTGCCAGCAGTTTCAGACCGCACCAAGAGACCCAGTACTTC. Translating it yields CASSFRPHQETQYF.